This TCR beta chain stems from a study of molecular identifiers for immune sequencing clone quantification. Broader study findings: Spiked Jurkat TCR RNA equivalent to one cell reportedly surfaced among over 850,000 naive cells. Clones above 20 RNA copies contained over 98% of effector molecules but under 1% of naive ones.

Of note for this clonotype: Its antigen is unidentified. At one end the junction does not follow the germline gene, possibly because of a read error.

Listed TCR primers and previously described methods were used for bulk TCR libraries. TCRdb re-analysed the PCR reads in MiXCR, keeping a single row per CDR3 protein. In the table there are under 800,000 distinct CDR3 sequences, less than 30% of which are singletons. Sorted naive CD8 T cells were those defined as CD8+CD4-CCR7+CD45RA+. This CDR3 spans 15 amino acids. Germline CDR1 and CDR2: LNHDA and SQIVND (reference sequence). The V and J genes are TRBV19 and TRBJ1-3; D gene unclear. The TCR comes from a human donor in good health. Some libraries in this study had Jurkat cell RNA spiked in. The sample was naive CD8+ T cells from blood, with Jurkat cell RNA spiked in. As to subset: FACS-sorted CD8+CD4-CCR7+CD45RA+ naive T cells. The chain's CDR3 is CASSIDVDSGDTIYF. The CDR3 coding sequence is TGTGCCAGTAGTATAGACGTCGATTCTGGAGACACCATATATTTT. The full variable domain, in which reference TRBV19 and TRBJ1-3 provide the parts outside the CDR3, is DGGITQSPKYLFRKEGQNVTLSCEQNLNHDAMYWYRQDPGQGLRLIYYSQIVNDFQKGDIAEGYSVSREKKESFPLTVTSAQKNPTAFYLCASSIDVDSGDTIYFGEGSWLTVV.